These T cell receptor beta chains were read from a single sample in a study of T cell repertoires in cytomegalovirus infection. MiXCR was run by TCRdb on the reads, yielding one entry per CDR3 protein. Of fewer than 400,000 distinct CDR3 sequences detected, around a sixth appear once; the ten largest clones hold roughly 9%. Sequencing was performed on PBMCs. Every receptor here comes from a human donor in good health (CMV status not recorded). Some clones in this sample may be carry-over from other donors' samples. Both conserved end residues are part of each CDR3. Clone size is stated in some rows and not others, as once, few, many or a class when expanded.

size: NA
V: TRBV5-5
J: TRBJ1-3
CDR3: CASSLGPSPFRNTIYF

size: many
V: TRBV12-3/TRBV12-4
J: TRBJ1-1
CDR3: CASSLRPRRGGTEAFF

size: many
V: TRBV7-4
J: TRBJ2-7
CDR3: CASSLALAGQTSYEQYF

size: NA
V: TRBV29-1
J: TRBJ2-5
CDR3: CSATGGEETQYF

size: few
V: TRBV7-2
J: TRBJ2-7
CDR3: CASSLGVRAEQYF

size: many
V: TRBV10-3
J: TRBJ2-5
CDR3: CAIAPGGETQYF

size: many
V: TRBV7-2
J: TRBJ2-1
CDR3: CASSFNSVGEQFF

size: NA
V: TRBV7-2
J: TRBJ2-7
CDR3: CASSLLAGPHEQYF

size: NA
V: TRBV2
J: TRBJ2-1
CDR3: CASRERGAYNEQFF

size: few
V: TRBV10-3
J: TRBJ1-1
CDR3: CAISMTGKDTEAFF

size: few
V: TRBV19
J: TRBJ2-1
CDR3: CASSILAKPNEQFF

size: once
V: TRBV5-3
J: TRBJ1-3
CDR3: CASSLDVTGSGNTIYF

size: few
V: TRBV10-3
J: TRBJ1-5
CDR3: CAISESSGGIGQPQHF

size: NA
V: TRBV7-2
J: TRBJ2-5
CDR3: CASTRRGRGVGVQYF

size: NA
V: TRBV6-6
J: TRBJ2-7
CDR3: CASSYGHLYEQYF

size: NA
V: TRBV28
J: TRBJ1-4
CDR3: CASSPTDHGNEKLFF

size: NA
V: TRBV20-1
J: TRBJ2-7
CDR3: CSAPTRSYEQYF

size: many
V: TRBV7-9
J: TRBJ1-5
CDR3: CASSAGGGNQPQHF

size: NA
V: TRBV6-8
J: TRBJ1-1
CDR3: CASSRLYATFF

size: many
V: TRBV6-2/TRBV6-3
J: TRBJ2-7
CDR3: CASGNPGQLSYEQYF

size: few
V: TRBV29-1
J: TRBJ2-1
CDR3: CSVAGQGSYNEQFF

size: many
V: TRBV7-2
J: TRBJ2-7
CDR3: CASSPRGYEQYF

size: few
V: TRBV5-1
J: TRBJ1-1
CDR3: CASRRELNTEAFF

size: many
V: TRBV7-2
J: TRBJ2-1
CDR3: CASGGGNSYNEQFF

size: few
V: TRBV2
J: TRBJ1-6
CDR3: CASFWDRVLYSPLHF

size: few
V: TRBV19
J: TRBJ2-1
CDR3: CASSARASSLASSYNEQFF

size: NA
V: TRBV7-9
J: TRBJ2-1
CDR3: CASSSRPVERGNNEQFF

size: NA
V: TRBV4-2
J: TRBJ2-1
CDR3: CASSHGRAGRETEQFF

size: NA
V: TRBV6-2/TRBV6-3
J: TRBJ2-1
CDR3: CASSRLAGGPTFF

size: NA
V: TRBV7-2
J: TRBJ1-2
CDR3: CASSLAGRGGGYTF

size: many
V: TRBV11-2
J: TRBJ1-1
CDR3: CASSLEPGFTEAFF

size: few
V: TRBV20-1
J: TRBJ2-1
CDR3: CSARVSGNEQFF